These T cell receptor beta chains were read from a single sample in a study of blood T cell repertoires in COVID-19. This table comes from immunoSEQ multiplex PCR, and its TCRdb copy is limited to in-frame clones, with some not included. The sample yields 14,000 to 15,000 clones, roughly 80% seen once. The sample consisted of peripheral blood. These receptors came from a human donor in a cohort sampled during active COVID-19. CDR3s include the opening cysteine and the closing phenylalanine or tryptophan. A D gene is named only where the DNA matches it firmly. Size is stated for part of the rows, as once, few or many counts, or as a class when the clone is expanded.

>once|TRBJ1-5|TRBD1|TRBV19
TGTGCCAGTAGTATCCTTCCCGGGACAGGGCTTCAGCCCCAGCATTTT
CASSILPGTGLQPQHF
>few|TRBJ2-5|TRBD2|TRBV5-5
TGTGCCAGCAGCCTCCCCGGAGCGGGAGGCGGGGAGACCCAGTACTTC
CASSLPGAGGGETQYF
>-|TRBJ2-3|TRBD2|TRBV11-3
TGTGCCAGCAGCTCCGGGAGGGCTAAAGATACGCAGTATTTT
CASSSGRAKDTQYF
>-|TRBJ2-7|TRBD2|TRBV10-3
TGTGCCATCAGCACCGGGACTAGCGGGAGGGCCGACGAGCAGTACTTC
CAISTGTSGRADEQYF
>-|TRBJ2-5|-|TRBV19
TGTGCCAGTAACCAGGGGCAAGAGACCCAGTACTTC
CASNQGQETQYF
>-|TRBJ1-2|-|TRBV20-1
TGCAGTGCTAGCTTCTATGGCTACACCTTC
CSASFYGYTF
>-|TRBJ2-1|TRBD1|TRBV24-1
TGTGCCACCAATCCCGGGACAGGGACAAATGAGCAGTTCTTC
CATNPGTGTNEQFF
>once|TRBJ1-1|-|TRBV12-5
TGTGCTAGTGGCGACAGCTCTAGGGGTGAAGCTTTCTTT
CASGDSSRGEAFF
>-|TRBJ2-5|TRBD2|TRBV2
TGTGCCAGCAGGCGGACTAGCGGGGAGACCCAGTACTTC
CASRRTSGETQYF
>once|TRBJ2-7|TRBD1|TRBV7-2
TGTGCCAGCACCCCCGGTGACAGGGTTTCCTACGAGCAGTACTTC
CASTPGDRVSYEQYF
>-|TRBJ2-2|TRBD1|TRBV27
TGTGCCAGCAGTTTCCGTGGGACAGCGACGAACACCGGGGAGCTGTTTTTT
CASSFRGTATNTGELFF
>-|TRBJ2-7|-|TRBV3-1/TRBV3-2
TGTGCCAGCAGCCAAGCGGGAGTTTCTTACGAGCAGTACTTC
CASSQAGVSYEQYF